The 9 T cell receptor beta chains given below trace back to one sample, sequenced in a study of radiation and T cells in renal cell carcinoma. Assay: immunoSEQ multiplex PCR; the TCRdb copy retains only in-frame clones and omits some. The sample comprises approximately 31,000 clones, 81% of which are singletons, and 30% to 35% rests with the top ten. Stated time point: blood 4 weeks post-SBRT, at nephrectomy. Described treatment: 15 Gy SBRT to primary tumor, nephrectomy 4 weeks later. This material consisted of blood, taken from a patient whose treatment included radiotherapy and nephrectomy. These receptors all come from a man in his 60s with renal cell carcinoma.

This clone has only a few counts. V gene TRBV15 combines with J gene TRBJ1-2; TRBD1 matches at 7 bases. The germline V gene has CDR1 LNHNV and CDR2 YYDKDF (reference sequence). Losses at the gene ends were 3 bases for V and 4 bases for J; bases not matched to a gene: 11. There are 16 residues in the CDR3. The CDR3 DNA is TGTGCCACCAGCAGTTCCCGGGACAGCAAAGGCTATGGCTACACCTTC. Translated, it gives CATSSSRDSKGYGYTF.

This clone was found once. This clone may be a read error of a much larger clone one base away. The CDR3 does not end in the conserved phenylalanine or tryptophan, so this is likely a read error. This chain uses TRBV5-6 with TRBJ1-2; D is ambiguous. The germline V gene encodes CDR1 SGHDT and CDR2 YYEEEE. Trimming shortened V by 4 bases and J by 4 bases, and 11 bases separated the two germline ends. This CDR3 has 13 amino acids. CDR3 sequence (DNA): TGTGCCAGCAGCCGACAAGACTTCTATGGCTACACCTCC. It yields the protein CASSRQDFYGYTS.

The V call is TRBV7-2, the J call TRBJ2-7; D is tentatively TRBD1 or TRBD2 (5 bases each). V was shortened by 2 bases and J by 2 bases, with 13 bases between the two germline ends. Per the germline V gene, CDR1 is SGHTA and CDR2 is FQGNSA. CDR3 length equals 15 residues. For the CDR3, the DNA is TGTGCCAGCAGCTTATCAGGGTCCGGGACCTACGAGCAGTACTTC. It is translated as CASSLSGSGTYEQYF.

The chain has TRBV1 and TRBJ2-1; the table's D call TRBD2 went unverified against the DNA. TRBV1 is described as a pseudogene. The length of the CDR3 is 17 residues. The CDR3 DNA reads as TGCACCAGCAGCCATGAAGCGGGACTTAGTTTTTTTTATGAGCAGTTCTTC. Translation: CTSSHEAGLSFFYEQFF.

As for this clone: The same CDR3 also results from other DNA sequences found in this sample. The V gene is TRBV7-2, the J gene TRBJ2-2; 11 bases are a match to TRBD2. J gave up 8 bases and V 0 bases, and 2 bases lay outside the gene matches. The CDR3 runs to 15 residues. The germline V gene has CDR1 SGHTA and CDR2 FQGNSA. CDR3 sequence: CASSLASGRAGELFF. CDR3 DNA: TGTGCCAGCAGCTTAGCTAGCGGGAGGGCGGGGGAGCTGTTTTTT.

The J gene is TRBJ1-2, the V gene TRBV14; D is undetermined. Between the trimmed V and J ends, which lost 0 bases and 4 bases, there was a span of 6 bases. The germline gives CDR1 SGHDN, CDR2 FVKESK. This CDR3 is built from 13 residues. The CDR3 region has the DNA TGTGCCAGCAGCCAAGAACCTTTCTATGGCTACACCTTC. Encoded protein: CASSQEPFYGYTF.

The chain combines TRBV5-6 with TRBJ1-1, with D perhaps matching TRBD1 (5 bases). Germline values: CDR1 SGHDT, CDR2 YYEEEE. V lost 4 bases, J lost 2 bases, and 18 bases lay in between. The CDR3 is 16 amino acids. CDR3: CASSPTSRGLNTEAFF. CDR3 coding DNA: TGTGCCAGCAGCCCGACCTCTAGGGGCCTTAACACTGAAGCTTTCTTT.

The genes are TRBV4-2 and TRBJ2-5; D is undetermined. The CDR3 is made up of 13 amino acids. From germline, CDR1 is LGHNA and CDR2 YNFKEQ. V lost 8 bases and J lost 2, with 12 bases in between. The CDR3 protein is CASALSRQETQYF. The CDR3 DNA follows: TGTGCCAGCGCCCTTAGCCGTCAAGAGACCCAGTACTTC.

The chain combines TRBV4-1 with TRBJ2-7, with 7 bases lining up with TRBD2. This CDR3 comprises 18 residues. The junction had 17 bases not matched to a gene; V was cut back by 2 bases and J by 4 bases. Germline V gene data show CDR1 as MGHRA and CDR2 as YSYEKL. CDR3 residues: CASSQPPDTPAGDYEQYF. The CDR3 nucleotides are TGCGCCAGCAGCCAACCGCCCGATACCCCGGCGGGGGATTACGAGCAGTACTTC.